This T cell receptor (beta chain) was found in a study of identical twins. Study results and caveats: Conclusions leaned on cross-sectional statistical analysis and did not track the same donors over time. Abundant cord blood beta clonotypes carried fewer insertions; memory repertoires showed none.

There are many counts of this clonotype. Its specificity is not known. This CDR3 is 12 amino acids long. V dropped 11 bases and J dropped 3; count of bases not matched to a gene: 6. Germline-derived CDR1 and CDR2 are SNHLY and FYNNEI. It was template switching that added a universal primer site, and there were unique molecular identifiers on the cDNA. TCRdb re-called the 5' RACE reads through MiXCR, storing one row per CDR3 protein. Seen here are about 100,000 distinct CDR3 sequences, around 5.5% observed once, and the top ten hold roughly 12%. Source material: memory T cells sorted from blood. The chain has TRBV2 and TRBJ2-7; 8 bases agree with TRBD1. This TCR was recovered from a woman aged 45-60 years in good health. The CDR3 DNA is TGTGCCGTCACGGACAGGGTCTACGAGCAGTACGTC. Translating gives CAVTDRVYEQYV.